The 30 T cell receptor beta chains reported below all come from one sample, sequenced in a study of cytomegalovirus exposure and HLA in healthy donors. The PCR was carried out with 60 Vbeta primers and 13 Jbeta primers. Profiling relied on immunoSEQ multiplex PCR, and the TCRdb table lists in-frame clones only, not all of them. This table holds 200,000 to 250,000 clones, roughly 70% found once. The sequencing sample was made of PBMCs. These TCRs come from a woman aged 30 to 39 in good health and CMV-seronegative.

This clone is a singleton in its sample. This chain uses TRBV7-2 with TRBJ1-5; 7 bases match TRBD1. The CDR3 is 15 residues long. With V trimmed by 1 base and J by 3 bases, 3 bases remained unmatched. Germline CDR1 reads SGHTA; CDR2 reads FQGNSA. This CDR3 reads CASSLVGQTNQPQHF. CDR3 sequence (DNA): TGTGCCAGCAGCTTAGTGGGACAGACCAATCAGCCCCAGCATTTT.

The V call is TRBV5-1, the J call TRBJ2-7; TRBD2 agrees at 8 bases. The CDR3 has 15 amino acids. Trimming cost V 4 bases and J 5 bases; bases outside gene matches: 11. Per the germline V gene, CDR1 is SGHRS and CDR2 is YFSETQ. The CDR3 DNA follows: TGCGCCAGCAGCCCCCCGGGAGGGGTGTCTCACGAGCAGTACTTC. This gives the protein CASSPPGGVSHEQYF.

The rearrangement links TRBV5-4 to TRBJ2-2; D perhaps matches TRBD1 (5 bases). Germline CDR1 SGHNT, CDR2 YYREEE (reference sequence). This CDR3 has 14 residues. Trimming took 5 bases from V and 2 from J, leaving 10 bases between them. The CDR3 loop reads CASRFDSNTGELFF. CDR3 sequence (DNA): TGTGCCAGCAGGTTTGACAGCAACACCGGGGAGCTGTTTTTT.

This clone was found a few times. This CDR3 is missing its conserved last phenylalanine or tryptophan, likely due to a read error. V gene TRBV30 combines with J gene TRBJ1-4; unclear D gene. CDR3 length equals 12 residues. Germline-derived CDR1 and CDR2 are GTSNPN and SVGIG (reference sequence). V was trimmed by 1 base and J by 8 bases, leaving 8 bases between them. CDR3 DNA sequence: TGTGCCTGGAGTGAACAAGGGGAAAAACTGTTTTTG. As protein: CAWSEQGEKLFL.

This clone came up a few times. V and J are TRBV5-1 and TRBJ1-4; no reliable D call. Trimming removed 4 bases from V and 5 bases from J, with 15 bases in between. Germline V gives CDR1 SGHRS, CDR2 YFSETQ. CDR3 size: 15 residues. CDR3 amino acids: CASSPSGSRNEKLFF. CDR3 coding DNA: TGCGCCAGCAGCCCCTCGGGGTCAAGGAATGAAAAACTGTTTTTT.

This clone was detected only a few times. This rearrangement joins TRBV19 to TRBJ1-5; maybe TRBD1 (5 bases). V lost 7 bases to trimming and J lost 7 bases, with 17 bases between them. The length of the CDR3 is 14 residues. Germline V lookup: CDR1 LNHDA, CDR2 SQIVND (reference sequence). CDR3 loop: CASTAGGWSQPQHF. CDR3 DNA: TGTGCCAGTACCGCCGGGGGGTGGTCGCAGCCCCAGCATTTT.

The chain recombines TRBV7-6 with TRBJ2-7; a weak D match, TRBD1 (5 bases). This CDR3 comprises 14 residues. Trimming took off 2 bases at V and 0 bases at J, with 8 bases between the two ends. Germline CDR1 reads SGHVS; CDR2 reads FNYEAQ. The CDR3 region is CASSLQGSSYEQYF. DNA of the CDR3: TGTGCCAGCAGCTTACAGGGTTCCTCCTACGAGCAGTACTTC.

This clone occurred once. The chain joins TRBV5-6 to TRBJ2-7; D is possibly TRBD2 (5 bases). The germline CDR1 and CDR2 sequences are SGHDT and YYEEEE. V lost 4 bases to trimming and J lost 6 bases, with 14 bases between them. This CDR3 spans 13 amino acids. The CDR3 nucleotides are TGTGCCAGCAGCCCGGGGTACGGGGTCGAGCAGTACTTC. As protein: CASSPGYGVEQYF.

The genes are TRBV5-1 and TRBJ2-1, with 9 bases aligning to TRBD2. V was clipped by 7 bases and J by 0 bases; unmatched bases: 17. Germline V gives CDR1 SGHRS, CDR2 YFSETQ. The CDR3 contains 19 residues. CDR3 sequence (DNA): TGCGCCAGCTTTAGGGTCCGAGCGGGGGGCCCCAGCTCCTACAATGAGCAGTTCTTC. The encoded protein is CASFRVRAGGPSSYNEQFF.

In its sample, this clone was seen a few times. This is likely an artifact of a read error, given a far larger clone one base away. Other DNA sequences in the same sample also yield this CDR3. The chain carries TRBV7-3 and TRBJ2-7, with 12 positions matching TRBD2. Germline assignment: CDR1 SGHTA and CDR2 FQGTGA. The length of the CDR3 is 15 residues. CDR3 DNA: TGTGCCAGCAGCTTACTAGCGGGAGGGCCCTACGAGCAGTACTTT. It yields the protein CASSLLAGGPYEQYF.

In DNA form, the CDR3 reads TGTGCCAGCAGCTACAGGTTAGACTCCTACAATGAGCAGTTCTTC. The encoded protein is CASSYRLDSYNEQFF. The chain has TRBV27 and TRBJ2-1; D is perhaps TRBD1 (5 bases). Germline CDR1 MNHEY, CDR2 SMNVEV (reference sequence). V lost 6 bases and J lost 0, with 12 bases in between. The CDR3 spans 15 residues.

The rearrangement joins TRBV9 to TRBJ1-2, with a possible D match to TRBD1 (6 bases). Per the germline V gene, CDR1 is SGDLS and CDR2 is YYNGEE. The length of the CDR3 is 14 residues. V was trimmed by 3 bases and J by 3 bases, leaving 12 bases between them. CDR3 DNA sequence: TGTGCCAGCAGCGCAGGACAGAGCGACTATGGCTACACCTTC. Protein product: CASSAGQSDYGYTF.

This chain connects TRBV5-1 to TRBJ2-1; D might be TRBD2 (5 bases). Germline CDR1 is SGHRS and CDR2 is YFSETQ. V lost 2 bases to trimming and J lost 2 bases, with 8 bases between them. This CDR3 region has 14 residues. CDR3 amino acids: CASSLAVTYNEQFF. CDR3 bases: TGCGCCAGCAGCTTAGCGGTCACCTACAATGAGCAGTTCTTC.

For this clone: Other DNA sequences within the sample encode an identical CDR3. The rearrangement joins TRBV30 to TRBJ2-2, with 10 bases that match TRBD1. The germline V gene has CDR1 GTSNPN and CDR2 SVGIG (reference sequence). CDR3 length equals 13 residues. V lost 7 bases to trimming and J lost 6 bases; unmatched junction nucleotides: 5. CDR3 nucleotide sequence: TGTGCCTCGGACAGGGGGGAATCCGGGGAGCTGTTTTTT. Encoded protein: CASDRGESGELFF.

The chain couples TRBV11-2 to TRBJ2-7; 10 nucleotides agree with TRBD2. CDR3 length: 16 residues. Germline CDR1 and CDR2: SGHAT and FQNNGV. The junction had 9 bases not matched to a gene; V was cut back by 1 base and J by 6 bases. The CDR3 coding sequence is TGTGCCAGCAGCTTAGTTCCTCTAGCGGGAGATCCCGAGCAGTACTTC. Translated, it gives CASSLVPLAGDPEQYF.

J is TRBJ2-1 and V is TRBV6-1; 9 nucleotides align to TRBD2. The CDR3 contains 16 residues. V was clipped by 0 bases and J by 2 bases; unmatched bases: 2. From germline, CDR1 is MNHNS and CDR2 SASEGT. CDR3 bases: TGTGCCAGCAGTGAAGCGCGACTAGCGGCCTACAATGAGCAGTTCTTC. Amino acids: CASSEARLAAYNEQFF.

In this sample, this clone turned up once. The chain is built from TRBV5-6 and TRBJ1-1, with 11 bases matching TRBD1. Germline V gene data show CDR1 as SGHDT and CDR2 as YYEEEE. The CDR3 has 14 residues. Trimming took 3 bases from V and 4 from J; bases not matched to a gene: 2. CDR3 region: CASSYGTGGTEAFF. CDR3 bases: TGTGCCAGCAGCTACGGGACAGGGGGCACTGAAGCTTTCTTT.

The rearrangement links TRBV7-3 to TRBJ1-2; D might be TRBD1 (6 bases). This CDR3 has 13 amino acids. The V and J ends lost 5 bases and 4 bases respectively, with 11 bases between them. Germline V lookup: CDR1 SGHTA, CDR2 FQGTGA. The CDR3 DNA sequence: TGTGCCAGCAGCCCCGGACAGCTCTATGGCTACACCTTC. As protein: CASSPGQLYGYTF. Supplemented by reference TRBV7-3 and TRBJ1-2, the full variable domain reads GAGVSQTPSNKVTEKGKYVELRCDPISGHTALYWYRQSLGQGPEFLIYFQGTGAADDSGLPNDRFFAVRPEGSVSTLKIQRTERGDSAVYLCASSPGQLYGYTFGSGTRLTVV.

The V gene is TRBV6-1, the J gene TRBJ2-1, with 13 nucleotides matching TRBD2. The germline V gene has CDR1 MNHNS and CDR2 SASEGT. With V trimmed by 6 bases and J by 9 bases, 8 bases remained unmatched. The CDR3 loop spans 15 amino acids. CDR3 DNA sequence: TGTGCCAGCAGCTCTGGACTAGCGGGAGAGATTGAGCAGTTCTTC. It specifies CASSSGLAGEIEQFF.

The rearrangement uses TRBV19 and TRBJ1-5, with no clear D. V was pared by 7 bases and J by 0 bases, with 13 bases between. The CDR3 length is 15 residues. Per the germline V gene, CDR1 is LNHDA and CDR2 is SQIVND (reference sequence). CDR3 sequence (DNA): TGTGCCAGTACCGACTCCCCCACTAGCAATCAGCCCCAGCATTTT. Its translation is CASTDSPTSNQPQHF.

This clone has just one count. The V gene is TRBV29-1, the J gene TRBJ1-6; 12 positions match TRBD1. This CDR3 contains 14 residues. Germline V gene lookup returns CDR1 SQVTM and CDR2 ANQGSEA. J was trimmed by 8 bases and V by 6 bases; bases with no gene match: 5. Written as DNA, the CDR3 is TGCAGCGTGCCCGGGACAGGGGGCGATTCACCCCTCCACTTT. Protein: CSVPGTGGDSPLHF.

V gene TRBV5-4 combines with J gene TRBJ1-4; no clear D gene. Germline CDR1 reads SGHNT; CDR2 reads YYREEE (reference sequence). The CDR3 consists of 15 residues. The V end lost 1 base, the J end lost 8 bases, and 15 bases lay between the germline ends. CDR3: CASSLSADRREKLFF. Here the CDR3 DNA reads TGTGCCAGCAGCTTGTCGGCAGACCGGAGGGAAAAACTGTTTTTT.

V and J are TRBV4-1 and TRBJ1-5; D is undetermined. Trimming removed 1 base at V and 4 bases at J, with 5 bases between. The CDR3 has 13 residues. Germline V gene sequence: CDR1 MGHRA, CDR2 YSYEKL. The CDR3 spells CASSQVGNQPQHF. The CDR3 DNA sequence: TGCGCCAGCAGCCAAGTCGGGAATCAGCCCCAGCATTTT.

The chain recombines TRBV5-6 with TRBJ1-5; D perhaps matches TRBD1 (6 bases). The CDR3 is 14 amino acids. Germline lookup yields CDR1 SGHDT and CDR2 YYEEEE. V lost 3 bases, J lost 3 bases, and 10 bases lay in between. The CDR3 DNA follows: TGTGCCAGCAGCTCACAGGGTACCAATCAGCCCCAGCATTTT. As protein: CASSSQGTNQPQHF. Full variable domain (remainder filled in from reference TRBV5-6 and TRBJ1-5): DAGVTQSPTHLIKTRGQQVTLRCSPKSGHDTVSWYQQALGQGPQFIFQYYEEEERQRGNFPDRFSGHQFPNYSSELNVNALLLGDSALYLCASSSQGTNQPQHFGDGTRLSIL.

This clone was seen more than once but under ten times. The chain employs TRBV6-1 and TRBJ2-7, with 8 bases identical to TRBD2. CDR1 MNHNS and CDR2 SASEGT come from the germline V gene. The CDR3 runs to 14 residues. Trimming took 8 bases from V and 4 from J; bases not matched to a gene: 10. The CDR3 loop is CASDPGGTYYEQYF. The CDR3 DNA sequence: TGTGCCAGCGACCCGGGGGGGACCTATTACGAGCAGTACTTC.

The chain's CDR3 is CASSVGRVVGANVLTF. The CDR3 DNA sequence: TGTGCCAGCAGCGTAGGCCGGGTAGTCGGGGCCAACGTCCTGACTTTC. The rearrangement uses TRBV9 and TRBJ2-6; no reliable D call. Germline CDR1 SGDLS, CDR2 YYNGEE. The CDR3 extends over 16 amino acids. Trimming shortened V by 0 bases and J by 4 bases, and 11 bases separated the two germline ends.

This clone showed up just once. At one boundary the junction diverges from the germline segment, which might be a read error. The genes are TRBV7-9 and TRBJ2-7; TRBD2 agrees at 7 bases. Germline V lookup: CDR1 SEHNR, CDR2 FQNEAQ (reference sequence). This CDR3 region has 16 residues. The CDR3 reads CSSSLVGGRSSYEQYF. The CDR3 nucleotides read TGTTCCAGCAGCTTAGTGGGGGGGAGGAGCTCCTACGAGCAGTACTTC.

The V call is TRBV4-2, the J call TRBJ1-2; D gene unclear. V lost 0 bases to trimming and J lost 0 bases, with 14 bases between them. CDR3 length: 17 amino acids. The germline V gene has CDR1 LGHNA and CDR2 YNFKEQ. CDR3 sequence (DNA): TGTGCCAGCAGCCAAGATCGGCACAGAGAGTCTAACTATGGCTACACCTTC. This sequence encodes CASSQDRHRESNYGYTF.

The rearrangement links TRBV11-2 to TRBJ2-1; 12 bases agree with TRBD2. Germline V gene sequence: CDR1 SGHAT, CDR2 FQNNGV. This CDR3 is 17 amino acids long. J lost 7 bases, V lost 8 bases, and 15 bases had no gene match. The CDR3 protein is CASGPLWGLAGGNEQFF. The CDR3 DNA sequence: TGTGCCAGCGGACCCTTGTGGGGGCTAGCGGGAGGGAATGAGCAGTTCTTC.

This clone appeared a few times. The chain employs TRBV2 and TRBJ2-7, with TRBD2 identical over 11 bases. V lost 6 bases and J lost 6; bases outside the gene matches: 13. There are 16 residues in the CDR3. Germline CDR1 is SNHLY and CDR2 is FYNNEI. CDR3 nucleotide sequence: TGTGCCAGCAGCTACCCGAGACTAGCGGGGTCCGTCGAGCAGTACTTC. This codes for CASSYPRLAGSVEQYF. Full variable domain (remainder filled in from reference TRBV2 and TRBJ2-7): EPEVTQTPSHQVTQMGQEVILRCVPISNHLYFYWYRQILGQKVEFLVSFYNNEISEKSEIFDDQFSVERPDGSNFTLKIRSTKLEDSAMYFCASSYPRLAGSVEQYFGPGTRLTVT.